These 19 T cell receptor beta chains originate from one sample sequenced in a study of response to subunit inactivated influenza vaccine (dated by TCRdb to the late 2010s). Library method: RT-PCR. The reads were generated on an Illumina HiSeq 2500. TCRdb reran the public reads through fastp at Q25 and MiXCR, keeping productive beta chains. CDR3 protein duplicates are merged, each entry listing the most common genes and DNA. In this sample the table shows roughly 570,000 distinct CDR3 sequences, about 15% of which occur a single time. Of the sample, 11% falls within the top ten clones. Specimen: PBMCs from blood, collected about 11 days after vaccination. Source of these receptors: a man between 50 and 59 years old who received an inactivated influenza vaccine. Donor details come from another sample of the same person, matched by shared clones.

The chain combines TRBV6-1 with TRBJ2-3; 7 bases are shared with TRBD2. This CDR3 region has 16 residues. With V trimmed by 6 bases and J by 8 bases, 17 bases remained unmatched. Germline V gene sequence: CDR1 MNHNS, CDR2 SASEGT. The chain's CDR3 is CASSPAGSPRVGTQYF. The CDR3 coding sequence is TGTGCCAGCAGCCCAGCGGGGTCCCCACGAGTGGGTACGCAGTATTTT.

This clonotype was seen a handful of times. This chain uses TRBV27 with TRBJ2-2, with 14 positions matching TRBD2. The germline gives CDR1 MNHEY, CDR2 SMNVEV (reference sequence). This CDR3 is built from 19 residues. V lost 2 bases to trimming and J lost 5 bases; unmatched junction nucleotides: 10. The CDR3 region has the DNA TGTGCCAGCAGTTTACTCGGGACTAGCGGGAGTCGAAAGACCGGGGAGCTGTTTTTT. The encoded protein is CASSLLGTSGSRKTGELFF.

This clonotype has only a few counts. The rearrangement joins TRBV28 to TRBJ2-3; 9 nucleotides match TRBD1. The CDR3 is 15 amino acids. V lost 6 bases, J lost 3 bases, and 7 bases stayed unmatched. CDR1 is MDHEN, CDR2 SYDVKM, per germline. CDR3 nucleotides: TGTGCCAGCAGGCAACAGGGGGCGCGAACAGATACGCAGTATTTT. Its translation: CASRQQGARTDTQYF.

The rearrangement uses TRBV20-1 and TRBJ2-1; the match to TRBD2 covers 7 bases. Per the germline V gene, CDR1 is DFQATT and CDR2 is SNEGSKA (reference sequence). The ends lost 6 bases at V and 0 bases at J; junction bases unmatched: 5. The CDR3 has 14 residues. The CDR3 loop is CSAGTTSSYNEQFF. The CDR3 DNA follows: TGCAGTGCGGGGACTACCAGCTCCTACAATGAGCAGTTCTTC.

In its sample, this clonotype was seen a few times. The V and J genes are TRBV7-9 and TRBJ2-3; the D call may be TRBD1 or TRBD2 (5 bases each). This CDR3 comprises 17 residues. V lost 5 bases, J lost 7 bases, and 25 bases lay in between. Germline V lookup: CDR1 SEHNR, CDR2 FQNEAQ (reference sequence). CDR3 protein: CASSQGVGTPNSHTQYF. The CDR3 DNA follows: TGTGCCAGCAGCCAAGGCGTAGGGACCCCTAACAGTCATACGCAGTATTTT. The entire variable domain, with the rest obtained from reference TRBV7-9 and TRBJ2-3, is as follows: DTGVSQNPRHKITKRGQNVTFRCDPISEHNRLYWYRQTLGQGPEFLTYFQNEAQLEKSRLLSDRFSAERPKGSFSTLEIQRTEQGDSAMYLCASSQGVGTPNSHTQYFGPGTRLTVL.

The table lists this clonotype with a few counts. The DNA of the CDR3 is TGTGCCAGCAGTCCGGGACTCGCGTTGTCCTACAATGAGCAGTTCTTC. Residues: CASSPGLALSYNEQFF. This sequence joins TRBV7-2 and TRBJ2-1; D is possibly TRBD2 (6 bases). Germline values: CDR1 SGHTA, CDR2 FQGNSA. This CDR3 comprises 16 residues. Between the trimmed V and J ends, which lost 6 bases and 1 base, there was a span of 16 bases. The full variable domain, with the rest looked up from reference TRBV7-2 and TRBJ2-1, is GAGVSQSPSNKVTEKGKDVELRCDPISGHTALYWYRQSLGQGLEFLIYFQGNSAPDKSGLPSDRFSAERTGGSVSTLTIQRTQQEDSAVYLCASSPGLALSYNEQFFGPGTRLTVL.

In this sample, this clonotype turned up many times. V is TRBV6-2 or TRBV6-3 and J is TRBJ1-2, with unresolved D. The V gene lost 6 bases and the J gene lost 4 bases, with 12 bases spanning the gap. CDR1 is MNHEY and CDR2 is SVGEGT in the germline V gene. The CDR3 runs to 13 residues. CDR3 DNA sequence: TGTGCCAGCAGCCAAGGAAAGGGCTATGGCTACACCTTC. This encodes CASSQGKGYGYTF.

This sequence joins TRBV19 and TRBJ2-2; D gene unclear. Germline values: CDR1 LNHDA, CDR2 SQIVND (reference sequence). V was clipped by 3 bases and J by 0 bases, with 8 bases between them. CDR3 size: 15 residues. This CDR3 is CASSIWPTNTGELFF. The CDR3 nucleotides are TGTGCCAGTAGTATTTGGCCAACGAACACCGGGGAGCTGTTTTTT.

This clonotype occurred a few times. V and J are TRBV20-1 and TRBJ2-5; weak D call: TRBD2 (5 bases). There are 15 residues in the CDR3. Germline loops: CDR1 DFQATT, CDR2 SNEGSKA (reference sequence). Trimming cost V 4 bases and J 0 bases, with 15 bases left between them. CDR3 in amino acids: CSANNLRRYQETQYF. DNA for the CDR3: TGCAGTGCTAACAACCTTAGGAGGTACCAAGAGACCCAGTACTTC.

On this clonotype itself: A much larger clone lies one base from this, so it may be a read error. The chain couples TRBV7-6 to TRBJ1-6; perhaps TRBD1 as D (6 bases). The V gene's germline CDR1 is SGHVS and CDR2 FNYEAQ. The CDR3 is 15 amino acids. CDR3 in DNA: TGTGCCAGCAGCGTAGCGGCGAGGGGGAATTCACCCCTCCACTTT. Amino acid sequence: CASSVAARGNSPLHF.

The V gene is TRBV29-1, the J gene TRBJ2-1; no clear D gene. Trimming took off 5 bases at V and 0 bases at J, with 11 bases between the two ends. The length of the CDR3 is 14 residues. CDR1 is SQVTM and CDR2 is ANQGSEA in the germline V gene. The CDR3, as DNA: TGCAGCGTTTCCCGCGCCAGCTCCTACAATGAGCAGTTCTTC. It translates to CSVSRASSYNEQFF.

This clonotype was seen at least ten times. This CDR3 reads CASSYTTGSYEQYF. In DNA form, the CDR3 reads TGTGCCAGCAGTTACACTACAGGGAGCTACGAGCAGTACTTC. The chain has TRBV6-5 and TRBJ2-7; the D gene is possibly TRBD1 (6 bases). From germline, CDR1 is MNHEY and CDR2 SVGAGI. The CDR3 consists of 14 residues. With 2 bases removed from V and 3 bases from J, the gap between germline ends came to 11 bases.

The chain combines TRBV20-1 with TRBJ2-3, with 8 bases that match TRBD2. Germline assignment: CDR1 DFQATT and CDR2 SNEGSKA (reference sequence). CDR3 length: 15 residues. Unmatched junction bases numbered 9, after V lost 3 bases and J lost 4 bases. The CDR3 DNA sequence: TGCAGTGCTAGGACCCCAGCGGGAGTCCCAGATACGCAGTATTTT. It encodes CSARTPAGVPDTQYF.

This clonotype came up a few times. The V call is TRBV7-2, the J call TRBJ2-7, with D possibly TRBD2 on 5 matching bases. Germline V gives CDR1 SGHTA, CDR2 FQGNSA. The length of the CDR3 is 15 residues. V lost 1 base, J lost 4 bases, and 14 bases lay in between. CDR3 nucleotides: TGTGCCAGCAGCTTAGTGGAGGCGGTGGGTTACGAGCAGTACTTC. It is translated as CASSLVEAVGYEQYF.

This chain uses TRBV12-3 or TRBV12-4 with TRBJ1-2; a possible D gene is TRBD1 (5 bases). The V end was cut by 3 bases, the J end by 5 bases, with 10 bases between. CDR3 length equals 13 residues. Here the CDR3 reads CASSFRQSYGYTF. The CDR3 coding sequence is TGTGCCAGCAGTTTCCGACAGAGTTATGGCTACACCTTC.

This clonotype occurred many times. The CDR3 nucleotides are TGTGCCAGCAGCTTCGCGGCAACCGGGACTAGCGGGCTAAATGAGCAGTTCTTC. It translates to CASSFAATGTSGLNEQFF. This chain joins TRBV7-8 and TRBJ2-1; TRBD2 aligns across 12 bases. CDR3 length: 18 residues. V dropped 3 bases and J dropped 7; count of bases not matched to a gene: 13. Germline loops: CDR1 SGHVS, CDR2 FQNEAQ.

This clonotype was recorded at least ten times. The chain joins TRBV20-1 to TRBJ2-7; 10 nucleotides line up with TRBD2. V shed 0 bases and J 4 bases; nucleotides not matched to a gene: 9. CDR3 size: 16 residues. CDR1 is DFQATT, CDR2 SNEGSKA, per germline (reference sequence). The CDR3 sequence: CSARDLRTSGGYEQYF. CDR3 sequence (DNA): TGCAGTGCTAGAGATCTCCGGACTAGCGGAGGTTACGAGCAGTACTTC.

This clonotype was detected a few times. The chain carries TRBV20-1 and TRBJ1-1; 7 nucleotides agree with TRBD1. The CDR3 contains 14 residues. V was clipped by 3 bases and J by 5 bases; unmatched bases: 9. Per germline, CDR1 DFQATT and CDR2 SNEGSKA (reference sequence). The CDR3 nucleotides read TGCAGTGCTAGCAGACAGGGCGGATGGACTGAAGCTTTCTTT. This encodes CSASRQGGWTEAFF.

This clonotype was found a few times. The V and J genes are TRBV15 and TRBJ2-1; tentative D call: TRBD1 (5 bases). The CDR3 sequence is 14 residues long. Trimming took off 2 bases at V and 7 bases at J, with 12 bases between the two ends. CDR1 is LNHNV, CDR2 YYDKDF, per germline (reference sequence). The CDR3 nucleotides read TGTGCCACCAGCAGACAGGGTAAGGGTAATGAGCAGTTCTTC. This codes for CATSRQGKGNEQFF.